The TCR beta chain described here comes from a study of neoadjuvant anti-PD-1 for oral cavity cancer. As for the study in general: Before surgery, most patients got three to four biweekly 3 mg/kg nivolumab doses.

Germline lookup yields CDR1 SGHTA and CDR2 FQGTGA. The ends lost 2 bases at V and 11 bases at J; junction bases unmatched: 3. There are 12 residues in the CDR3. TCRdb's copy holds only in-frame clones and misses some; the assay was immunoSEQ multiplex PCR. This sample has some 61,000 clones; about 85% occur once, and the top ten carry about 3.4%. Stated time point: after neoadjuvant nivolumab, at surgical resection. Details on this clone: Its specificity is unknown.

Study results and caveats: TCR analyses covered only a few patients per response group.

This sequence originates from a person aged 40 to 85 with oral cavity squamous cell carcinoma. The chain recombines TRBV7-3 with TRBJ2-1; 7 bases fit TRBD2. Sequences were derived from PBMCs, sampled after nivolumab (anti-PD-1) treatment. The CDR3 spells CASSLEREKQFF. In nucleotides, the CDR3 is TGTGCCAGCAGCTTAGAGCGGGAAAAGCAGTTCTTC.